This T cell receptor beta chain was sequenced during a study of post-analysis software for immune sequencing data. Study-level background: Relapsing-remitting, secondary progressive and progressive-relapsing multiple sclerosis were all included among the disease courses. The study, taken as a whole, reports: Versus controls, multiple sclerosis patients showed significantly lower diversity (normalized Chao1). Same-batch samples co-clustered strongly by F measure. The study found TRBV5-6, TRBV5-1 and TRBV20-1 among roughly 5 TRBV segments more frequent in patients than controls.

The CDR3 consists of 16 residues. The germline V and J ends were trimmed by 0 bases and 4 bases, with 16 bases remaining between them. The germline V gene encodes CDR1 SGDLS and CDR2 YYNGEE. This clonotype occurred a few times. What it recognizes is unknown. The TCR beta cDNA libraries contained unique molecular identifiers. Out of 1 to 10 million T cells, some 480,000 cDNA molecules were generated. TCRdb reanalysed the PCR reads using MiXCR and keeps one entry per CDR3 protein. The repertoire holds hundreds of thousands of distinct CDR3 sequences, about 27% seen once, with about 0.5% in the top ten. The sequencing sample was made of blood. V usage is TRBV9 and J usage is TRBJ1-2; a possible D gene is TRBD1 (5 bases). This TCR derives from a girl between 5 and 17 years old with multiple sclerosis. CDR3 DNA sequence: TGTGCCAGCAGCGTAGGAGGTCCGGGGCAGGTCTATGGCTACACCTTC. Its protein product is CASSVGGPGQVYGYTF.